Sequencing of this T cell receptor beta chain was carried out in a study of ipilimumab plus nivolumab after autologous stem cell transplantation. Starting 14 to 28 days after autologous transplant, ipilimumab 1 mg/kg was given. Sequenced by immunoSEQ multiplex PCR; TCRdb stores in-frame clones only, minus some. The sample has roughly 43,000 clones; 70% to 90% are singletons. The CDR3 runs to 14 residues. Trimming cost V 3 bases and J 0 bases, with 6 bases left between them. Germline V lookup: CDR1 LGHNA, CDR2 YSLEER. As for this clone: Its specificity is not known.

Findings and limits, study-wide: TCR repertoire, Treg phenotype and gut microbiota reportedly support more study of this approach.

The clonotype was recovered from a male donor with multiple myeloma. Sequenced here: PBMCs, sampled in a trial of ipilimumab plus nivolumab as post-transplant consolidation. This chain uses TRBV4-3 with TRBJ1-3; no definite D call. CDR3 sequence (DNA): TGCGCCAGCAGCCAGGTTCGCTCTGGAAACACCATATATTTT. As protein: CASSQVRSGNTIYF.